This T cell receptor beta chain was identified during a study of blood T cell repertoires in COVID-19. On the study more broadly: Acute and convalescent COVID-19 samples came from the United States, Italy and Spain.

Data came from immunoSEQ multiplex PCR; TCRdb stores just in-frame clones and leaves some out. This table has a few hundred thousand clones, around nine tenths appearing once. The CDR3 totals 15 residues. Trimming pared 6 bases from V and 5 bases from J, leaving 17 bases between. Germline values: CDR1 LNHDA, CDR2 SQIVND (reference sequence). This clone was observed once. Participant age was roughly 18 to 95 years, and participants resided in roughly 25 US areas. Cohort placement rested on clinical history that participants reported themselves. The TCR was taken from a woman aged 25-40 years who had been exposed to COVID-19. What was sequenced was PBMCs or T cells enriched from blood (not recorded which). V usage is TRBV19 and J usage is TRBJ2-1, with D tentatively TRBD2 (5 bases). In DNA, the CDR3 is TGTGCCAGTAGCCGGAACGCGGGTACGGACAATGAGCAGTTCTTC. It specifies CASSRNAGTDNEQFF.